The 27 T cell receptor beta chains in this list originate from one sample, sequenced in a study of T-cell reconstitution after alpha-beta-depleted transplantation in children. This sample's TCRbeta library carried unique molecular identifier barcodes. TCRdb re-derived calls from the PCR reads in MiXCR, one entry per CDR3 protein. The repertoire holds about 610,000 distinct CDR3 sequences, roughly a tenth seen once, with around 4% in the top ten. The specimen was PBMCs from the stem cell graft donor, collected from the stem cell graft. Every receptor here comes from a human donor who donated a stem cell graft to a child with acute myeloid leukemia.

V is TRBV6-2 or TRBV6-3 and J is TRBJ2-4; D not resolved. The V gene's germline CDR1 is MNHEY and CDR2 SVGEGT. The CDR3 runs 13 residues. Trimming removed 5 bases from V and 8 bases from J, with 13 bases in between. The CDR3 here is CASSTRTEDIQYF. CDR3 DNA: TGTGCCAGCAGTACTCGGACCGAGGACATTCAGTACTTC.

At least ten counts were recorded for this clonotype. This rearrangement joins TRBV6-1 to TRBJ1-3; D is undetermined. The CDR3 runs to 14 residues. The germline gives CDR1 MNHNS, CDR2 SASEGT. Trimming took off 1 base at V and 1 base at J, with 5 bases between the two ends. CDR3 protein: CASSEGGSGNTIYF. The CDR3 DNA sequence: TGTGCCAGCAGTGAAGGGGGATCTGGAAACACCATATATTTT.

This clonotype was seen more than once but under ten times. This rearrangement joins TRBV20-1 to TRBJ2-7; D may match TRBD1 or TRBD2 (5 bases each). Germline CDR1 is DFQATT and CDR2 is SNEGSKA (reference sequence). Between the trimmed V and J ends, which lost 3 bases and 5 bases, there was a span of 14 bases. This CDR3 has 13 amino acids. The DNA for the CDR3 is TGCAGTGCTAGTATGGGGACCGGTAACGAGCAGTACTTC. Residues: CSASMGTGNEQYF.

This clonotype has a handful of counts. The gene calls are TRBV5-1 and TRBJ2-1; TRBD1 or TRBD2 may be the D gene (6 bases each). V lost 0 bases, J lost 6 bases, and 16 bases lay in between. This CDR3 comprises 16 residues. CDR1 is SGHRS and CDR2 is YFSETQ in the germline V gene. The CDR3 loop reads CASSLGGAWGFNEQFF. CDR3 in DNA: TGCGCCAGCAGCTTGGGGGGGGCCTGGGGTTTCAATGAGCAGTTCTTC. Variable domain in full (rest from reference TRBV5-1 and TRBJ2-1): KAGVTQTPRYLIKTRGQQVTLSCSPISGHRSVSWYQQTPGQGLQFLFEYFSETQRNKGNFPGRFSGRQFSNSRSEMNVSTLELGDSALYLCASSLGGAWGFNEQFFGPGTRLTVL.

This clonotype was detected a few times. The chain employs TRBV29-1 and TRBJ1-1; maybe TRBD1 (6 bases). V lost 0 bases to trimming and J lost 4 bases, with 9 bases between them. In germline, CDR1 is SQVTM, CDR2 ANQGSEA. This CDR3 contains 13 residues. The chain's CDR3 is CSVEDEGGTEAFF. The CDR3 coding sequence is TGCAGCGTTGAAGATGAAGGGGGCACTGAAGCTTTCTTT.

The table lists this clonotype with many counts. The chain couples TRBV7-9 to TRBJ2-1; 7 bases align to TRBD1. Per germline, CDR1 SEHNR and CDR2 FQNEAQ (reference sequence). The CDR3 totals 15 residues. With 1 base clipped from V and 2 bases from J, the junction kept 2 bases outside the gene matches. The chain's CDR3 is CASSLGQGTYNEQFF. The CDR3 nucleotides read TGTGCCAGCAGCTTAGGACAGGGAACCTACAATGAGCAGTTCTTC.

This chain links TRBV27 with TRBJ2-1; 8 bases align to TRBD1. The CDR3 loop spans 15 amino acids. Trimming removed 3 bases from V and 6 bases from J; junction bases left unmatched: 7. Per the germline V gene, CDR1 is MNHEY and CDR2 is SMNVEV (reference sequence). The CDR3 DNA reads TGTGCCAGCAGTTTCGTGGACAGGGCGTTCAATGAGCAGTTCTTC. This gives the protein CASSFVDRAFNEQFF.

The CDR3 spells CAWSEKGAYTEAFF. The CDR3 nucleotides read TGTGCCTGGAGCGAAAAGGGGGCATACACTGAAGCTTTCTTT. The chain couples TRBV30 to TRBJ1-1; TRBD1 matches at 7 bases. Germline values: CDR1 GTSNPN, CDR2 SVGIG (reference sequence). The junction had 7 bases not matched to a gene; V was cut back by 3 bases and J by 3 bases. This CDR3 spans 14 amino acids.

The chain recombines TRBV20-1 with TRBJ2-4; possibly TRBD2 for D (6 bases). Germline lookup yields CDR1 DFQATT and CDR2 SNEGSKA (reference sequence). The V end lost 6 bases, the J end lost 0 bases, and 15 bases lay between the germline ends. The CDR3 covers 15 residues. As DNA, the CDR3 is TGCAGTGCCGGCGCCCGGGACTTAGCCAAAAACATTCAGTACTTC. As protein: CSAGARDLAKNIQYF.

This clonotype was seen more than once but under ten times. CDR3 sequence reads: CASSPPPGTYTYEQYF. For the CDR3, the DNA is TGTGCCAGCAGTCCCCCCCCCGGGACATACACCTACGAGCAGTACTTC. The rearrangement links TRBV6-5 to TRBJ2-7; maybe TRBD1 (6 bases). CDR1 MNHEY and CDR2 SVGAGI come from the germline V gene. CDR3 length: 16 residues. V was trimmed by 5 bases and J by 2 bases, leaving 19 bases between them.

The J gene is TRBJ2-3, the V gene TRBV7-2; D unclear. This CDR3 has 15 amino acids. Germline V gives CDR1 SGHTA, CDR2 FQGNSA. Trimming took off 0 bases at V and 4 bases at J, with 11 bases between the two ends. The DNA for the CDR3 is TGTGCCAGCAGCTTAGCGTCCCGGGCCCCAGATACGCAGTATTTT. Protein: CASSLASRAPDTQYF.

This clonotype has only a few counts. V gene TRBV15 combines with J gene TRBJ2-7, with D perhaps TRBD1 or TRBD2 (6 bases each). Trimming took 4 bases from V and 4 from J, leaving 17 bases between them. The CDR3 is made up of 15 amino acids. Germline-derived CDR1 and CDR2 are LNHNV and YYDKDF (reference sequence). The CDR3 bases are TGTGCCACCAGCACCCCTACGGGGGCGCTTTACGAGCAGTACTTC. Translating it yields CATSTPTGALYEQYF.

This clonotype was counted a few times. The chain carries TRBV19 and TRBJ2-3, with TRBD2 matching 9 bases. Germline trimming cut 4 bases from V and 3 bases from J; bases unmatched to any gene: 11. The CDR3 has 17 amino acids. CDR1 is LNHDA, CDR2 SQIVND, per germline (reference sequence). The CDR3 loop is CASSTRLSGSWTDTQYF. CDR3 in DNA: TGTGCCAGTAGTACCCGGCTTAGCGGGAGTTGGACAGATACGCAGTATTTT.

This clonotype appeared a few times. The rearrangement joins TRBV12-3 or TRBV12-4 to TRBJ2-1; D could derive from TRBD1 or TRBD2 (6 bases each). The CDR3 totals 14 residues. V was shortened by 7 bases and J by 1 base, with 11 bases between the two germline ends. CDR3 in DNA: TGTGCCAGCACCCGAGGGGGGTCCTACAATGAGCAGTTCTTC. Its translation: CASTRGGSYNEQFF.

This clonotype was seen a few times. V gene TRBV27 combines with J gene TRBJ2-5; no clear D. The CDR3 sequence is 15 residues long. Germline assignment: CDR1 MNHEY and CDR2 SMNVEV (reference sequence). V was pared by 8 bases and J by 5 bases, with 21 bases between. CDR3 sequence (DNA): TGTGCCAGCTCCCGACTTCCAACCCTAAAGGAGACCCAGTACTTC. This gives the protein CASSRLPTLKETQYF.

The chain employs TRBV12-5 and TRBJ2-3; D is unresolved. The CDR3 is 12 residues long. Between the trimmed V and J ends, which lost 3 bases and 2 bases, there was a span of 3 bases. Germline V gene data show CDR1 as LGHNT and CDR2 as FRNRAP. DNA of the CDR3: TGTGCTAGTGGTTTCAACACAGATACGCAGTATTTT. It translates to CASGFNTDTQYF.

Ten or more counts support this clonotype. Here the CDR3 DNA reads TGTGCCAGCAGCCTTGACTTAAATGAGCAGTTCTTC. This sequence encodes CASSLDLNEQFF. The genes are TRBV7-8 and TRBJ2-1; D gene ambiguous. V was trimmed by 5 bases and J by 7 bases, leaving 9 bases between them. Looked up from germline, CDR1 is SGHVS and CDR2 is FQNEAQ. The CDR3 extends over 12 amino acids. Using reference TRBV7-8 and TRBJ2-1 for the parts outside the CDR3, the full variable domain is GAGVSQSPRYKVAKRGQDVALRCDPISGHVSLFWYQQALGQGPEFLTYFQNEAQLDKSGLPSDRFFAERPEGSVSTLKIQRTQQEDSAVYLCASSLDLNEQFFGPGTRLTVL.

This clonotype was seen at least ten times. CDR3 loop: CASSLVASGSPNEQFF. CDR3 coding DNA: TGCGCCAGCAGCTTGGTGGCTAGCGGGAGTCCCAATGAGCAGTTCTTC. This rearrangement joins TRBV5-1 to TRBJ2-1; TRBD2 matches at 10 bases. This CDR3 comprises 16 residues. Trimming took 0 bases from V and 6 from J; bases not matched to a gene: 6. Germline CDR1 and CDR2: SGHRS and YFSETQ.

The CDR3 DNA reads TGTGCCAAAGAACCGGGACCCGTTTGTCACGAGCAGTACTTC. It codes for CAKEPGPVCHEQYF. This chain connects TRBV6-4 to TRBJ2-7; D tentatively fits TRBD1 or TRBD2 (5 bases each). Germline V gene data show CDR1 as MRHNA and CDR2 as SNTAGT. The CDR3 is 14 amino acids. Between the trimmed V and J ends, which lost 10 bases and 5 bases, there was a span of 21 bases.

This clonotype was counted many times. V and J are TRBV20-1 and TRBJ1-1; 7 nucleotides align to TRBD1. V lost 4 bases to trimming and J lost 1 base; unmatched junction nucleotides: 9. CDR1 is DFQATT, CDR2 SNEGSKA, per germline (reference sequence). The CDR3 spans 15 residues. CDR3 nucleotides: TGCAGTGCTAAACGACAGGGAATGGCGAACACTGAAGCTTTCTTT. Protein sequence: CSAKRQGMANTEAFF.

The chain has TRBV20-1 and TRBJ2-7; 7 bases fit TRBD1. Germline CDR1 DFQATT, CDR2 SNEGSKA (reference sequence). The CDR3 has 16 amino acids. With 0 bases clipped from V and 3 bases from J, the junction kept 11 bases outside the gene matches. The CDR3 bases are TGCAGTGCTAGAGAAGACAGGGTGGCCTCCGACTACGAGCAGTACTTC. It is translated as CSAREDRVASDYEQYF.

The sample holds a few counts of this clonotype. The chain has TRBV6-6 and TRBJ1-1; D gene unclear. V was pared by 6 bases and J by 7 bases, with 9 bases between. Germline CDR1 is MNHNY and CDR2 is SVGAGI (reference sequence). This CDR3 spans 11 amino acids. CDR3 amino acids: CASSQDFEAFF. CDR3 sequence (DNA): TGTGCCAGCAGCCAGGACTTTGAAGCTTTCTTT.

Many counts were recorded for this clonotype. The chain's CDR3 is CSPTRQGASYEQYF. CDR3 in DNA: TGCAGTCCCACAAGACAGGGGGCTTCCTACGAGCAGTACTTC. This chain joins TRBV20-1 and TRBJ2-7; TRBD1 agrees at 10 bases. The germline V gene has CDR1 DFQATT and CDR2 SNEGSKA (reference sequence). CDR3 length: 14 amino acids. V was pared by 8 bases and J by 1 base, with 8 bases of the junction left unmatched.

This clonotype has a count of ten or more. The J gene is TRBJ2-1, the V gene TRBV4-2, with 12 bases lining up with TRBD2. The V gene's germline CDR1 is LGHNA and CDR2 YNFKEQ. The CDR3 runs 14 residues. The V segment lost 6 bases and the J segment 7 bases; nucleotides outside the gene matches: 4. CDR3 residues: CASRLAGGPNEQFF. DNA for the CDR3: TGTGCCAGCAGGCTAGCGGGAGGGCCAAATGAGCAGTTCTTC.

The chain links TRBV11-1 to TRBJ2-2; D is possibly TRBD1 or TRBD2 (5 bases each). Trimming removed 2 bases from V and 6 bases from J, with 16 bases in between. The CDR3 is made up of 16 amino acids. Germline lookup yields CDR1 SGHAT and CDR2 FQDESV (reference sequence). The CDR3 coding sequence is TGTGCCAGCAGCTTACCGAGGGGACCTTCCGCCGGGGAGCTGTTTTTT. It codes for CASSLPRGPSAGELFF.

V gene TRBV7-9 combines with J gene TRBJ2-1; 8 nucleotides align to TRBD2. V dropped 5 bases and J dropped 7; count of bases not matched to a gene: 10. Germline V CDR1 and CDR2: SEHNR, FQNEAQ (reference sequence). The CDR3 has 15 residues. The CDR3 sequence: CASSPISGSPNEQFF. As DNA, the CDR3 is TGTGCCAGCAGCCCCATCAGCGGGAGCCCAAATGAGCAGTTCTTC.

This clonotype was observed a few times. J is TRBJ1-1 and V is TRBV7-8, with 8 bases lining up with TRBD1. Looked up from germline, CDR1 is SGHVS and CDR2 is FQNEAQ. There are 18 residues in the CDR3. J was trimmed by 0 bases and V by 4 bases; bases with no gene match: 13. For the CDR3, the DNA is TGTGCCAGCAGCTCCTATCAGGGGGCGGCCCCCATGAACACTGAAGCTTTCTTT. Translating gives CASSSYQGAAPMNTEAFF.